This TCR beta chain was recovered during a study of a mutant IDH1 vaccine in newly diagnosed glioma (dated by TCRdb to the early 2020s). Regarding the complete study: Vaccination started 4-6 weeks after radiotherapy alone, or was given together with temozolomide cycles in the groups whose treatment included chemotherapy. Of the roughly 30 treated patients, 62.5% were male and approximately 38% were female, and a mean age of 40.4 years was recorded. Before enrollment, most patients had been given radiochemotherapy with temozolomide as standard therapy, while the rest had received either radiotherapy alone or temozolomide alone. The week-35 safety follow-up was designated visit V12, and the week-47 end of study was designated visit V13. Peripheral blood was collected at six visits: V03 (baseline), V05, V07, V10, V12 and V13. Longitudinal TCRB deep sequencing was done for about two dozen treated patients, wherever samples were available for exploratory analyses.

The paper's findings and limits, for the study overall: Vaccine-induced immune responses across multiple MHC alleles were detected in about 93% of patients. Changes in the top peripheral T cell clonotypes picked up by TCRB sequencing did not appear to be linked to pseudoprogression. According to the authors, sample limitations meant that analyses of patient blood samples could not be reproduced. Availability determined which PBMC samples were chosen for TCRB deep sequencing.

As regards this clone: Its antigen is still unknown. No base-level quality is on record; no much larger clone is a single base apart.

The time point label for this specimen denotes: week 35, safety follow-up. Each vaccine dose was 300 ug of a 20-mer mutant IDH1 peptide in Montanide, given subcutaneously with topical imiquimod. Eight vaccinations were administered to patients in weeks 1, 3, 5, 7, 11, 15, 19 and 23, corresponding to visits V03 through V10. Newly diagnosed WHO grade 3 or 4 IDH1-mutant astrocytomas showing loss of nuclear ATRX were present in the donors. The samples were drawn from NOA16, a multicentre, single-arm, open-label phase I trial in Germany that tested a mutant IDH1 peptide vaccine in humans for the first time. Genomic DNA for TCRB sequencing was isolated from EDTA blood with the DNeasy Blood and Tissue Kit. Receptor libraries were prepared by the immunoSEQ multiplex PCR assay. Following the manufacturer's protocol, the hsTCRB Kit was used to amplify rearranged TCR beta chain sequences. Sequencing of TCRB libraries was carried out on an Illumina MiSeq. In the source study's methods: Demultiplexing, trimming and gene mapping were performed with the kit vendor's proprietary platform. TCRdb re-hosts the immuneACCESS table, in-frame sequences only. Its copies lack some clones; in the studies checked, an unresolved V gene accounts for under half of them, and the cause for the rest is not known. V and J calls and clone size are copied from that table; D and trimming were computed from the DNA. Recorded for this sample are about 26,000 clones; over 65% of them occurred a single time. The ten largest clones represent 31% of the sample.

Specimen: PBMCs, collected from a glioma patient whose treatment included an IDH1 peptide vaccine. This clonotype originated in a man under 40 with glioma.

The CDR3 protein: CASSTQTGGYGYTF. Here is the DNA: TGTGCCAGCAGCACACAGACAGGGGGGTATGGCTACACCTTC. Recombination joined TRBV11-2 with TRBJ1-2, with 9 junctional bases fitting TRBD1. Trimming leaves V shorter by 5 bases and J shorter by 5 bases, with the junction holding 6 bases beyond the gene matches. From its cysteine to its phenylalanine, the CDR3 spans 14 amino acids. CDR3 DNA only is kept here, 42 bases in frame from base 1. CDR1 and CDR2 are drawn from the germline V gene: SGHAT, FQNNGV.